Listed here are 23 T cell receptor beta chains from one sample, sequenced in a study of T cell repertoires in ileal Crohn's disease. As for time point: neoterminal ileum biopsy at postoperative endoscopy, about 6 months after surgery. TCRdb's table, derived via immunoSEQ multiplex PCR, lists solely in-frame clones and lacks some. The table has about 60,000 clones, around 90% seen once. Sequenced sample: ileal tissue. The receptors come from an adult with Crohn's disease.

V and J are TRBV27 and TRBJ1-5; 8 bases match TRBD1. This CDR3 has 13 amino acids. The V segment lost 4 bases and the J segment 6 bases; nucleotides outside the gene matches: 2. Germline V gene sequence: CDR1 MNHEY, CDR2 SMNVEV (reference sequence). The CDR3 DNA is TGTGCCAGCAGTTGGACAGGGAGTCAGCCCCAGCATTTT. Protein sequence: CASSWTGSQPQHF.

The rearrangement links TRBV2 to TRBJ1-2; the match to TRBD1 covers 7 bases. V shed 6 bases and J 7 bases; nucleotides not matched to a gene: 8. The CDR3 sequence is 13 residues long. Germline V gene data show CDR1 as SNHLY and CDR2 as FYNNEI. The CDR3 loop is CASRTGAWGGYTF. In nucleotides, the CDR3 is TGTGCCAGCAGAACAGGGGCATGGGGTGGCTACACCTTC.

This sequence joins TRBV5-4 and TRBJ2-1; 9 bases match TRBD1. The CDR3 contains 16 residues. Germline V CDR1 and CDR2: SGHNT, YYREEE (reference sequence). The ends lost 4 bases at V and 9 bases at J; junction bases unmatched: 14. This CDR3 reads CASSPERQGGRGEQFF. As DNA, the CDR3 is TGTGCCAGCAGCCCGGAGCGACAGGGGGGTAGGGGTGAGCAGTTCTTC.

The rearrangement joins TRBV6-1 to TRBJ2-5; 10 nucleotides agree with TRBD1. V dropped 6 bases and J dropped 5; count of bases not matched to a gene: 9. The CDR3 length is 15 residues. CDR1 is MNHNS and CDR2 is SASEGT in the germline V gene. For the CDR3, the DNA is TGTGCCAGCAGACCCAGGGACAGGGGAACTGAGACCCAGTACTTC. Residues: CASRPRDRGTETQYF.

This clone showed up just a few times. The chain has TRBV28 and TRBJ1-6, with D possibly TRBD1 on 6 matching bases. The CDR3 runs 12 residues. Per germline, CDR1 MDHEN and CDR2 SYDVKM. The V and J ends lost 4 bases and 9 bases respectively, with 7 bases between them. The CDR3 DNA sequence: TGTGCCAGCAGTTCCAGGGGTTCACCCCTCCACTTT. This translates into CASSSRGSPLHF.

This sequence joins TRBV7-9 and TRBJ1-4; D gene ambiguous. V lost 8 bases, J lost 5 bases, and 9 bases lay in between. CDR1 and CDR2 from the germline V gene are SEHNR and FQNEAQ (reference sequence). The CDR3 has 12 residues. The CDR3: CASGQVNEKLFF. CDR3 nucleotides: TGTGCCAGCGGGCAGGTGAATGAAAAACTGTTTTTT.

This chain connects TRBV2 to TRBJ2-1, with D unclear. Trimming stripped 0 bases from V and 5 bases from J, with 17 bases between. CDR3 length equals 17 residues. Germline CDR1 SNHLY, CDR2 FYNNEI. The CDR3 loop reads CASSEAAGTIINNEQFF. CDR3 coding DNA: TGTGCCAGCAGTGAAGCGGCAGGAACAATAATAAACAATGAGCAGTTCTTC. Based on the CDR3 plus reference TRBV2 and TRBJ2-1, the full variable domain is EPEVTQTPSHQVTQMGQEVILRCVPISNHLYFYWYRQILGQKVEFLVSFYNNEISEKSEIFDDQFSVERPDGSNFTLKIRSTKLEDSAMYFCASSEAAGTIINNEQFFGPGTRLTVL.

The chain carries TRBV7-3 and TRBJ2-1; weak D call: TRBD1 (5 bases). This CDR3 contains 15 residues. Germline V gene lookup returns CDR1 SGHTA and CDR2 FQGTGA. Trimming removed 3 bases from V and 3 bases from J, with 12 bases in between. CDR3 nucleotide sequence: TGTGCCAGCAGCTTCTGGGGCCAAAACTACAATGAGCAGTTCTTC. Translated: CASSFWGQNYNEQFF.

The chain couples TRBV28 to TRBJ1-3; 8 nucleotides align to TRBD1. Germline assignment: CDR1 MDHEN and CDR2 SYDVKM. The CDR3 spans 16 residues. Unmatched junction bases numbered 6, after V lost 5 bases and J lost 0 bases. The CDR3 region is CASSRQGYSSGNTIYF. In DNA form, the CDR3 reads TGTGCCAGCAGTCGACAGGGGTACTCCTCTGGAAACACCATATATTTT.

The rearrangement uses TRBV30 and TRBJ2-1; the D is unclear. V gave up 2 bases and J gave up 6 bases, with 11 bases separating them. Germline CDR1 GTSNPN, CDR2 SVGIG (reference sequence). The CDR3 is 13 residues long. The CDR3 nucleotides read TGTGCCTGGAGTTCACATTCGGGCAATGAGCAGTTCTTC. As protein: CAWSSHSGNEQFF.

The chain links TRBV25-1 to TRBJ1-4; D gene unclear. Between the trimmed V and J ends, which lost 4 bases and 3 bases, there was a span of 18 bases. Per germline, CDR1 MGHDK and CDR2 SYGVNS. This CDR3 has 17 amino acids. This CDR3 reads CASSGPAVWTANEKLFF. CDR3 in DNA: TGTGCCAGCAGTGGACCTGCCGTGTGGACTGCTAATGAAAAACTGTTTTTT.

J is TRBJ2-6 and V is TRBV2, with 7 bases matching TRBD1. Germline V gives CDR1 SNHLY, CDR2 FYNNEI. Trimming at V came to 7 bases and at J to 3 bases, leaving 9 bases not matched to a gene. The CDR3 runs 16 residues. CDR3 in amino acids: CASNPTGLFGANVLTF. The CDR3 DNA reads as TGTGCCAGCAATCCGACAGGGCTATTTGGGGCCAACGTCCTGACTTTC.

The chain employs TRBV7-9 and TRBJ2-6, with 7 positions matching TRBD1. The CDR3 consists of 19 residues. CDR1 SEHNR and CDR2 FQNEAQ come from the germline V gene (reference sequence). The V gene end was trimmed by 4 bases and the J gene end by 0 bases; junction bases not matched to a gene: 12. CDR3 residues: CASSSNLGQSRSGANVLTF. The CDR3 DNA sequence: TGTGCCAGCAGCTCGAACCTGGGACAGTCCCGCTCTGGGGCCAACGTCCTGACTTTC.

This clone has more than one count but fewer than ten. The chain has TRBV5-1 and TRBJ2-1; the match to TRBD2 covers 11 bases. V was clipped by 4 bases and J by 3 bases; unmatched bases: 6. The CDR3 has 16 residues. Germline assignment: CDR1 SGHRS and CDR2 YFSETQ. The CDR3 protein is CASSRGTSGNYNEQFF. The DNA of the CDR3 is TGCGCCAGCAGCCGGGGGACTAGCGGAAACTACAATGAGCAGTTCTTC.

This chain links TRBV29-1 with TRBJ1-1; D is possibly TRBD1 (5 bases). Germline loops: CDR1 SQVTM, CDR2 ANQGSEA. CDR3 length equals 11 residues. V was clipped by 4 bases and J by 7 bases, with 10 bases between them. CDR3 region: CSVVGAGEAFF. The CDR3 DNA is TGCAGCGTTGTAGGGGCTGGTGAAGCTTTCTTT.

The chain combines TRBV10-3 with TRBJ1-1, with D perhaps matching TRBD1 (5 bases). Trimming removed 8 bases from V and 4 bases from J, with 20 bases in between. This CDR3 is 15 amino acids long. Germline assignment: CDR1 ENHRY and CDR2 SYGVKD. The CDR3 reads CAIGRGTSVGTEAFF. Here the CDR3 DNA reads TGTGCCATCGGAAGGGGTACAAGTGTGGGCACTGAAGCTTTCTTT.

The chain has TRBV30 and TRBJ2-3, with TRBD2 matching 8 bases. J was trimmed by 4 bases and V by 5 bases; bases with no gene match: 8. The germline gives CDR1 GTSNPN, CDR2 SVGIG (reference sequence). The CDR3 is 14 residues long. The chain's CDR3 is CAWASGGPPDTQYF. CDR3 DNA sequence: TGTGCCTGGGCGTCGGGAGGGCCTCCAGATACGCAGTATTTT. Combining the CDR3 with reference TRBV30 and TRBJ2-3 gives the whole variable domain SQTIHQWPATLVQPVGSPLSLECTVEGTSNPNLYWYRQAAGRGLQLLFYSVGIGQISSEVPQNLSASRPQDRQFILSSKKLLLSDSGFYLCAWASGGPPDTQYFGPGTRLTVL.

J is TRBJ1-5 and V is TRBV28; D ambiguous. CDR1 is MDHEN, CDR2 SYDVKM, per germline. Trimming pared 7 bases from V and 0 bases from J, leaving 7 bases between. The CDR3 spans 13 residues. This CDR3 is CASTVYSNQPQHF. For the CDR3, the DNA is TGTGCCAGCACAGTTTATAGCAATCAGCCCCAGCATTTT.

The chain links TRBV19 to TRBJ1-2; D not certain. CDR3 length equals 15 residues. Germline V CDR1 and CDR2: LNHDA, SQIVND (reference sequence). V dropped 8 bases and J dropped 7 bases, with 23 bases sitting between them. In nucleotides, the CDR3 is TGTGCCAGTCGATCCGAGGAGAGGGCATGGGGTGGCTACACCTTC. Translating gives CASRSEERAWGGYTF.

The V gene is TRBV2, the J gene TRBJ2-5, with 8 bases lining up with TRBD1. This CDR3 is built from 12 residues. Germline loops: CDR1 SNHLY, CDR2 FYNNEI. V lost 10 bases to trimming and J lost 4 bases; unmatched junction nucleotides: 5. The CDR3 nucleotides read TGTGCCAACCCCAGGGGGCCAGAGACCCAGTACTTC. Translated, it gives CANPRGPETQYF.

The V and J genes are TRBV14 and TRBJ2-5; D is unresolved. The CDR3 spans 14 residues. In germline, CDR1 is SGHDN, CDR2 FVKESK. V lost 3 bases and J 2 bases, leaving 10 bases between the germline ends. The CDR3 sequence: CASSQRLKQETQYF. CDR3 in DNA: TGTGCCAGCAGCCAGAGGCTGAAGCAAGAGACCCAGTACTTC.

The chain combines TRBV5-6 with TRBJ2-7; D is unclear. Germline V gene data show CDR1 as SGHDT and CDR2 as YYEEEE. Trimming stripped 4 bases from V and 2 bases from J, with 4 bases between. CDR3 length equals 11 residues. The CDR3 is CASSDTYEQYF. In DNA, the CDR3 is TGTGCCAGCAGCGACACCTACGAGCAGTACTTC.

CDR3 coding DNA: TGTGCCAGCAGTCGCTCACATGGACAGGGGGCGCTCAATGGCTACACCTTC. This sequence encodes CASSRSHGQGALNGYTF. J is TRBJ1-2 and V is TRBV27, with 11 bases identical to TRBD1. CDR3 length equals 17 residues. Per the germline V gene, CDR1 is MNHEY and CDR2 is SMNVEV (reference sequence). The J segment lost 6 bases and the V segment lost 5 bases, leaving 14 bases of the junction unmatched.